These 15 T cell receptor beta chains were all obtained from the same sample, sequenced in a study of cytomegalovirus exposure and HLA in healthy donors. The study ran its PCR with 60 Vbeta and 13 Jbeta primers. Repertoires were generated with immunoSEQ multiplex PCR, while TCRdb's copy carries only in-frame clones and drops some. The repertoire has roughly 200,000 clones, roughly a tenth of them found once; the top ten carry 1% to 1.5%. The sample taken for sequencing was PBMCs. The receptors here all came from a woman aged 25 to 39 in good health and CMV-seropositive.

This clone was detected a few times. The chain carries TRBV5-1 and TRBJ2-1; a possible D gene is TRBD1 (6 bases). From germline, CDR1 is SGHRS and CDR2 YFSETQ. This CDR3 spans 17 amino acids. V lost 2 bases, J lost 4 bases, and 19 bases lay in between. CDR3 region: CASSFMYRDLAYNEQFF. In DNA, the CDR3 is TGCGCCAGCAGCTTCATGTACAGGGACCTTGCTTACAATGAGCAGTTCTTC.

The table lists this clone with a few counts. The J gene is TRBJ1-5, the V gene TRBV5-1; D might be TRBD1 (6 bases). CDR1 is SGHRS and CDR2 is YFSETQ in the germline V gene. This CDR3 spans 14 amino acids. Trimming removed 0 bases from V and 9 bases from J, with 13 bases in between. The DNA for the CDR3 is TGCGCCAGCAGCTTGGGACAGGAAGGTGGGCCCCAGCATTTT. Encoded protein: CASSLGQEGGPQHF.

A few counts support this clone. This sequence joins TRBV5-1 and TRBJ2-5; D may be TRBD1 (6 bases). There are 13 residues in the CDR3. Trimming removed 1 base at V and 5 bases at J, with 9 bases between. CDR1 and CDR2 from the germline V gene are SGHRS and YFSETQ. The CDR3 is CASSLFQGETQYF. CDR3 coding DNA: TGCGCCAGCAGCTTGTTTCAGGGGGAGACCCAGTACTTC.

A few counts support this clone. The chain is built from TRBV11-2 and TRBJ2-2, with 12 bases matching TRBD2. Germline CDR1 reads SGHAT; CDR2 reads FQNNGV. The CDR3 length is 16 residues. After removal of 6 bases from V and 7 bases from J, the junction contained 9 bases not matched to a gene. The CDR3 bases are TGTGCCAGCAGACTAGCGGGAGGCCCGGTTGGCGGGGAGCTGTTTTTT. This codes for CASRLAGGPVGGELFF. The full variable domain, with the rest looked up from reference TRBV11-2 and TRBJ2-2, is EAGVAQSPRYKIIEKRQSVAFWCNPISGHATLYWYQQILGQGPKLLIQFQNNGVVDDSQLPKDRFSAERLKGVDSTLKIQPAKLEDSAVYLCASRLAGGPVGGELFFGEGSRLTVL.

This clone showed up just a few times. The genes are TRBV2 and TRBJ2-1, with 8 bases matching TRBD1. This CDR3 is built from 15 residues. The germline CDR1 and CDR2 sequences are SNHLY and FYNNEI. V lost 9 bases, J lost 2 bases, and 9 bases stayed unmatched. This chain's CDR3 is CARGPPGQAYNEQFF. Written as DNA, the CDR3 is TGTGCCAGAGGTCCCCCGGGACAGGCCTACAATGAGCAGTTCTTC. Combining the CDR3 with reference TRBV2 and TRBJ2-1 gives the whole variable domain EPEVTQTPSHQVTQMGQEVILRCVPISNHLYFYWYRQILGQKVEFLVSFYNNEISEKSEIFDDQFSVERPDGSNFTLKIRSTKLEDSAMYFCARGPPGQAYNEQFFGPGTRLTVL.

This clone was detected a few times. This chain uses TRBV5-1 with TRBJ2-7; 9 positions agree with TRBD2. CDR1 and CDR2 from the germline V gene are SGHRS and YFSETQ. The CDR3 extends over 14 amino acids. V trimming: 3 bases; J trimming: 6 bases; junction bases outside the gene matches: 7. In DNA form, the CDR3 reads TGCGCCAGCAGCTCTAGCGGGATGTCCGGCGAGCAGTACTTC. This sequence encodes CASSSSGMSGEQYF.

A few counts support this clone. This chain connects TRBV23-1 to TRBJ1-2; D call uncertain. TRBV23-1 is recorded as an ORF, its role being uncertain. The V end was cut by 2 bases, the J end by 2 bases, with 12 bases between. CDR3 size: 15 residues. The CDR3 spells CASSQAGKGNYGYTF. DNA for the CDR3: TGCGCCAGCAGTCAAGCCGGGAAAGGGAACTATGGCTACACCTTC.

J is TRBJ1-3 and V is TRBV7-2; 7 nucleotides agree with TRBD1. V lost 6 bases to trimming and J lost 1 base; unmatched junction nucleotides: 6. Looked up from germline, CDR1 is SGHTA and CDR2 is FQGNSA. The CDR3 sequence is 15 residues long. The CDR3 nucleotides read TGTGCCAGCAGGGGACAGCCCCATTCTGGAAACACCATATATTTT. As protein: CASRGQPHSGNTIYF.

The chain couples TRBV7-2 to TRBJ2-1; no clear D gene. Germline lookup yields CDR1 SGHTA and CDR2 FQGNSA. This CDR3 is built from 14 residues. V lost 5 bases, J lost 4 bases, and 12 bases lay in between. DNA for the CDR3: TGTGCCAGCAGCCCAAACGCAGGATACAATGAGCAGTTCTTC. Its translation: CASSPNAGYNEQFF.

The table lists this clone with a few counts. The chain combines TRBV4-1 with TRBJ1-5, with 9 nucleotides matching TRBD1. The CDR3 is 18 amino acids. Germline V gene data show CDR1 as MGHRA and CDR2 as YSYEKL. V was pared by 4 bases and J by 4 bases, with 14 bases of the junction left unmatched. The CDR3: CASSLTQQGARGNQPQHF. CDR3 nucleotide sequence: TGCGCCAGCAGCCTTACACAACAGGGGGCTCGGGGAAATCAGCCCCAGCATTTT.

J is TRBJ1-5 and V is TRBV25-1, with 8 bases matching TRBD1. With V trimmed by 4 bases and J by 6 bases, 2 bases remained unmatched. The CDR3 is 13 amino acids. In germline, CDR1 is MGHDK, CDR2 SYGVNS. CDR3 bases: TGTGCCAGCAGTGGACAGGGGAGTCAGCCCCAGCATTTT. It yields the protein CASSGQGSQPQHF.

This clone has more than one count but fewer than ten. V is TRBV9 and J is TRBJ2-5; tentatively, D is TRBD2 (5 bases). Trimming took off 0 bases at V and 7 bases at J, with 16 bases between the two ends. This CDR3 is 15 amino acids long. CDR1 and CDR2 (germline): SGDLS, YYNGEE. CDR3 coding DNA: TGTGCCAGCAGCGTAGAGGCGGGCCCCTTAGGGACCCAGTACTTC. Translated, it gives CASSVEAGPLGTQYF.

This clone was seen only a few times. The chain has TRBV5-1 and TRBJ2-7; 9 positions agree with TRBD2. There are 16 residues in the CDR3. V lost 0 bases, J lost 0 bases, and 4 bases stayed unmatched. CDR1 SGHRS and CDR2 YFSETQ come from the germline V gene. CDR3 sequence (DNA): TGCGCCAGCAGCTTGGGACTAGCGGACCTCTCCTACGAGCAGTACTTC. Its protein product is CASSLGLADLSYEQYF. The full variable domain, completed using reference TRBV5-1 and TRBJ2-7, is KAGVTQTPRYLIKTRGQQVTLSCSPISGHRSVSWYQQTPGQGLQFLFEYFSETQRNKGNFPGRFSGRQFSNSRSEMNVSTLELGDSALYLCASSLGLADLSYEQYFGPGTRLTVT.

The chain is built from TRBV2 and TRBJ2-1, with TRBD1 identical over 10 bases. The CDR3 has 15 residues. Germline values: CDR1 SNHLY, CDR2 FYNNEI. Losses at the gene ends were 8 bases for V and 5 bases for J; bases not matched to a gene: 9. The CDR3 reads CASPSDRGKHNEQFF. The CDR3 bases are TGTGCCAGCCCGTCGGACAGGGGGAAACACAATGAGCAGTTCTTC.

This sequence joins TRBV5-6 and TRBJ2-5; D perhaps matches TRBD1 (6 bases). V was trimmed by 4 bases and J by 5 bases, leaving 15 bases between them. The CDR3 has 14 residues. CDR1 is SGHDT, CDR2 YYEEEE, per germline. The CDR3: CASSPDRIGETQYF. Here the CDR3 DNA reads TGTGCCAGCAGCCCCGACAGGATTGGGGAGACCCAGTACTTC.